A selection of T cell receptor beta chains follows, all from one sample in a study of cytomegalovirus exposure and HLA in healthy donors. Only in-frame clones appear in the TCRdb table, and some are missing; sequencing was by immunoSEQ multiplex PCR. Among 71,000 or so clones listed, about 94% were seen once. Sequenced: PBMCs. Receptors originate from a young man in good health and CMV-seropositive. CDR3s include the opening cysteine and the closing phenylalanine or tryptophan. D genes are given only for firm matches. Clone size is stated in some rows and not others, as once, few, many or a class when expanded.

clone_size	j_call	v_call	d_call	cdr3_aa	cdr3_nt
once	TRBJ1-5	TRBV16	-	CASSLGGLSNQPQHF	TGTGCCAGCAGCCTTGGAGGGCTTAGCAATCAGCCCCAGCATTTT
-	TRBJ2-3	TRBV7-8	-	CASSPSYALADLTDTQYF	TGTGCCAGCAGCCCCTCCTACGCGTTAGCGGACCTCACAGATACGCAGTATTTT
-	TRBJ1-2	TRBV9	TRBD1	CASSVAVGRGLYGYTF	TGTGCCAGCAGCGTAGCCGTGGGCAGGGGGCTCTATGGCTACACCTTC
once	TRBJ2-2	TRBV10-2	TRBD2	CASSGFGSASGGRTGELFF	TGCGCCAGCAGTGGGTTCGGATCGGCTAGCGGGGGGCGCACCGGGGAGCTGTTTTTT
-	TRBJ1-2	TRBV29-1	-	CSAWRGANYGYTF	TGCAGCGCCTGGAGAGGTGCTAACTATGGCTACACCTTC
-	TRBJ2-4	TRBV7-3	-	CASSLNGAGTAKNIQYF	TGTGCCAGCAGCTTAAATGGGGCGGGAACAGCCAAAAACATTCAGTACTTC
-	TRBJ2-1	TRBV19	TRBD2	CASRTSGTNNEQFF	TGTGCCAGTAGAACTAGCGGGACCAACAATGAGCAGTTCTTC
-	TRBJ1-1	TRBV9	-	CASSVVRDNTEAFF	TGTGCCAGCAGCGTAGTAAGAGATAACACTGAAGCTTTCTTT
-	TRBJ1-1	TRBV7-9	TRBD1	CASSLETGGYTEAFF	TGTGCCAGCAGCTTAGAGACAGGGGGCTATACTGAAGCTTTCTTT
-	TRBJ2-3	TRBV7-9	TRBD2	CASSSLASRADTQYF	TGTGCCAGCAGCTCACTAGCGAGTCGGGCAGATACGCAGTATTTT
-	TRBJ2-3	TRBV5-1	-	CASSLKNGAGTDTQYF	TGCGCCAGCAGCTTGAAGAATGGGGCTGGCACAGATACGCAGTATTTT
once	TRBJ2-5	TRBV5-1	-	CASKNGVAYGYQETQYF	TGCGCCAGCAAAAACGGGGTAGCGTACGGATACCAAGAGACCCAGTACTTC
-	TRBJ1-3	TRBV13	-	CASSLGRAGNTIYF	TGTGCCAGCAGCTTAGGCAGGGCTGGAAACACCATATATTTT
-	TRBJ1-6	TRBV19	-	CASSIKGHNSPLHF	TGTGCCAGTAGTATAAAGGGGCATAATTCACCCCTCCACTTT
once	TRBJ2-7	TRBV2	-	CASSEGTPPEQYF	TGTGCCAGCAGTGAAGGGACTCCACCCGAGCAGTACTTC
-	TRBJ2-1	TRBV9	-	CASSVASGRGSYNEQFF	TGTGCCAGCAGCGTAGCTTCAGGGAGGGGGTCCTACAATGAGCAGTTCTTC
-	TRBJ2-2	TRBV7-9	TRBD2	CASSLGASGLNTGELFF	TGTGCCAGCAGCTTAGGGGCTAGCGGTTTGAACACCGGGGAGCTGTTTTTT
-	TRBJ2-5	TRBV19	-	CASSIIRGGETQYF	TGTGCCAGTAGTATCATCCGGGGTGGAGAGACCCAGTACTTC
-	TRBJ1-2	TRBV5-1	-	CASSFGKRQVYGYTF	TGCGCCAGCAGCTTTGGAAAGAGACAGGTCTATGGCTACACCTTC
-	TRBJ1-2	TRBV19	TRBD1	CASTPLRGGDGQGMYYGYTF	TGTGCCAGTACCCCACTTCGAGGAGGGGACGGACAGGGAATGTACTATGGCTACACCTTC
-	TRBJ1-6	TRBV5-4	-	CASSQDWEGGSPLHF	TGTGCCAGCAGCCAAGATTGGGAAGGGGGTTCACCCCTCCACTTT
-	TRBJ1-1	TRBV19	TRBD1	CASSTGTEPSYTEAFF	TGTGCCAGTAGTACCGGGACAGAGCCCTCATACACTGAAGCTTTCTTT
-	TRBJ2-7	TRBV2	-	CASGTSHHSYEQYF	TGTGCCAGCGGGACTTCTCATCACTCCTACGAGCAGTACTTC
-	TRBJ2-3	TRBV30	-	CAWSWYGNTQYF	TGTGCCTGGAGTTGGTACGGGAATACGCAGTATTTT
once	TRBJ2-3	TRBV13	-	CASRGGGTDTQYF	TGTGCCAGCAGGGGGGGTGGCACAGATACGCAGTATTTT
-	TRBJ2-3	TRBV7-8	-	CASSLVWGGGPTDTQYF	TGTGCCAGCAGCTTAGTTTGGGGAGGAGGACCTACGGATACGCAGTATTTT
-	TRBJ1-6	TRBV10-3	-	CAIRTDYNSPLHF	TGTGCCATTCGGACAGACTATAATTCACCCCTCCACTTT
-	TRBJ2-5	TRBV19	TRBD2	CASSPPTGTIGETQYF	TGTGCCAGTAGCCCCCCCACCGGGACTATCGGAGAGACCCAGTACTTC
-	TRBJ2-5	TRBV5-4	TRBD1	CASNRGQETQYF	TGTGCCAGCAACAGGGGACAAGAGACCCAGTACTTC
-	TRBJ2-1	TRBV25-1	TRBD2	CASSRASGGTNEQFF	TGTGCCAGCAGTAGGGCTAGCGGGGGTACCAATGAGCAGTTCTTC
-	TRBJ2-4	TRBV27	-	CASSNRAKNIQYF	TGTGCCAGCAGCAACAGGGCCAAAAACATTCAGTACTTC
-	TRBJ2-5	TRBV25-1	-	CASRRGGGQETQYF	TGTGCCAGTAGACGAGGGGGGGGACAAGAGACCCAATACTTC
-	TRBJ1-3	TRBV4-1	TRBD1	CASSQGTGGQAGNTIYF	TGCGCCAGCAGCCAAGGGACAGGGGGTCAGGCTGGAAACACCATATATTTT
-	TRBJ2-2	TRBV5-1	TRBD1	CASSLRGPQNTGELFF	TGCGCCAGCAGCTTGAGGGGGCCCCAGAACACCGGGGAGCTGTTTTTT
-	TRBJ1-4	TRBV28	TRBD1	CASSSGTGGPTKLFF	TGTGCCAGCAGTTCCGGGACAGGGGGCCCAACAAAACTGTTTTTT
few	TRBJ1-5	TRBV6-5	-	CASSYRENGNQPQHF	TGTGCCAGCAGTTACAGGGAGAACGGTAATCAGCCCCAGCATTTT
-	TRBJ2-7	TRBV5-6	TRBD1	CASSHTPGQGYEQYF	TGTGCCAGCAGTCACACTCCGGGACAGGGCTACGAGCAGTACTTC
once	TRBJ2-3	TRBV2	TRBD1	CASRVDRGDDTQYF	TGTGCCAGCAGAGTTGACAGGGGGGATGATACGCAGTATTTT
once	TRBJ2-4	TRBV2	-	CASNPRGNAKNIQYF	TGTGCCAGCAACCCGAGAGGAAATGCCAAAAACATTCAGTACTTC
once	TRBJ2-7	TRBV10-2	-	CASSSNRAGDYEQYF	TGCGCCAGCTCCTCCAACAGGGCGGGGGACTACGAGCAGTACTTC
-	TRBJ2-5	TRBV2	-	CASSEGLGARTQYF	TGTGCCAGCAGTGAAGGCTTAGGGGCCAGGACCCAGTACTTC
-	TRBJ2-1	TRBV5-1	-	CASSSTGNEQFF	TGCGCCAGCAGCTCTACGGGCAATGAGCAGTTCTTC